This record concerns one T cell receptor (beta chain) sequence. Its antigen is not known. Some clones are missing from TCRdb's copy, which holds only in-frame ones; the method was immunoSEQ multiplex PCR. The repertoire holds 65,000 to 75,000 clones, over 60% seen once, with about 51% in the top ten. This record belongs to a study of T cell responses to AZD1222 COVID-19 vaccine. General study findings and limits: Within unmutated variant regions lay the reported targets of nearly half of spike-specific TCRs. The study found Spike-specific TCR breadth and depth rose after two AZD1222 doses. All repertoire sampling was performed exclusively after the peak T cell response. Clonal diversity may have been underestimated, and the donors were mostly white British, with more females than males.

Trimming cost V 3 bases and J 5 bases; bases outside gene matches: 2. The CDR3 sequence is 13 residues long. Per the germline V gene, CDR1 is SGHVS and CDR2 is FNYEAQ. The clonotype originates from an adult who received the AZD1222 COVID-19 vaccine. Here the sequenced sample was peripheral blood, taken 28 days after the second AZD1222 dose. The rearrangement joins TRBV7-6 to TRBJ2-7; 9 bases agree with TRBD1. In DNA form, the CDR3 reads TGTGCCAGCAGCTTCGGGACAGGGAACGAGCAGTACTTC. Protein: CASSFGTGNEQYF.